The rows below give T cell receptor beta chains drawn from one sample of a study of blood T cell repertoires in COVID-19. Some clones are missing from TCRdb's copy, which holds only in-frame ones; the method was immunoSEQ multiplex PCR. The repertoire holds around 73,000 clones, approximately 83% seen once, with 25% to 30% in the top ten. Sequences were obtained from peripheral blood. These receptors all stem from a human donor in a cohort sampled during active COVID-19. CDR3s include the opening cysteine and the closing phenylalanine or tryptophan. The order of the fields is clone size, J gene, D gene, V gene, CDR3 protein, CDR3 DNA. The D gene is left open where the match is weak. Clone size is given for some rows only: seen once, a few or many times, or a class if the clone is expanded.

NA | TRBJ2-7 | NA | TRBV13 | CASSSGVGEQYF | TGTGCCAGCAGTTCGGGGGTGGGCGAGCAGTACTTC
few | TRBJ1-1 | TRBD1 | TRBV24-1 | CATSDTRQGQNTEAFF | TGTGCCACCAGTGATACGCGACAGGGCCAGAACACTGAAGCTTTCTTT
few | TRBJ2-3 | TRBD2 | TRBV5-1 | CASSSLAGSISDTQYF | TGCGCCAGCAGCTCCCTAGCGGGGTCGATTTCAGATACGCAGTATTTT
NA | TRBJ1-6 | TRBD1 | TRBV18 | CASSLTQGATTGSPLHF | TGTGCCAGCTCACTTACACAGGGGGCGACGACAGGTTCACCCCTCCACTTT
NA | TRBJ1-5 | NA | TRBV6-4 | CASRSLRSRSYGQPQHF | TGTGCCAGCAGGAGCCTAAGGTCCAGGTCCTACGGTCAGCCCCAGCATTTT
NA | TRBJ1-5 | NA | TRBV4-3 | CASSQERGRDQPQHF | TGCGCCAGCAGCCAAGAAAGGGGCAGGGATCAGCCCCAGCATTTT
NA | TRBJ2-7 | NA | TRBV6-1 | CASSEIPRGALGEQYF | TGTGCCAGCAGTGAAATCCCCCGTGGGGCCCTTGGCGAGCAGTACTTC
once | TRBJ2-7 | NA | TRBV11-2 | CASSPTHSYEQYF | TGTGCCAGCAGTCCGACTCACTCCTACGAGCAGTACTTC
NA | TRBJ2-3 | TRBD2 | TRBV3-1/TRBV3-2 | CASTSYPSGGVDTQYF | TGTGCCAGCACTTCTTATCCGAGCGGGGGGGTCGATACGCAGTATTTT
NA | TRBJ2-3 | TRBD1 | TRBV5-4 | CASGAQGAASDTQYF | TGTGCCAGCGGGGCTCAGGGGGCGGCATCAGATACGCAGTATTTT
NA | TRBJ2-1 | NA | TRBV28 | CASSLVGDYNEQFF | TGTGCCAGCAGTTTAGTCGGGGACTACAATGAGCAGTTCTTC
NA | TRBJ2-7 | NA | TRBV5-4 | CASSSNSYEQYF | TGTGCCAGCAGCTCCAACTCCTACGAGCAGTACTTC
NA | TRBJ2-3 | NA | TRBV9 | CASSVWGPETDTQYF | TGTGCCAGCAGCGTATGGGGGCCCGAGACAGATACGCAGTATTTT
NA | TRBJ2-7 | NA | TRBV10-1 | CASSGTVSYEQYF | TGCGCCAGCAGTGGGACAGTCAGCTACGAGCAGTACTTC
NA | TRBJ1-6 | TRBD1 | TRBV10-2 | CASKDRGWSPLHF | TGCGCCAGTAAGGACAGGGGATGGTCACCCCTCCACTTT
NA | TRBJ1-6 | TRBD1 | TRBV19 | CASSLSGTGLLGGSPLHF | TGTGCCAGTAGTTTATCCGGGACAGGGCTACTCGGGGGTTCACCCCTCCACTTT
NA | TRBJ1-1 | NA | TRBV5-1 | CASSASGEGNTEAFF | TGCGCCAGCAGCGCCTCAGGGGAGGGAAACACTGAAGCTTTCTTT
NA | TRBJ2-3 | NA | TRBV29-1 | CSVEQPVGNTDTQYF | TGCAGCGTTGAACAGCCTGTCGGGAACACAGATACGCAGTATTTT
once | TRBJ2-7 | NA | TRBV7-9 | CASSLGGLEQYF | TGTGCCAGCAGCTTAGGGGGCCTCGAGCAGTACTTC
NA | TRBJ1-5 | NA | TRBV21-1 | CASSKGGLGQQLYSNQPQHF | TGTGCCAGCAGCAAAGGGGGTTTGGGACAGCAACTATATAGCAATCAGCCCCAGCATTTT
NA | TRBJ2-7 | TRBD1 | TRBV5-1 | CASSPAGTGAYEQYF | TGCGCCAGCAGCCCGGCCGGGACAGGGGCCTACGAGCAGTACTTC
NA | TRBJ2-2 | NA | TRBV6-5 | CASSSRGGTGELFF | TGTGCCAGCAGTTCCCGAGGGGGAACCGGGGAGCTGTTTTTT
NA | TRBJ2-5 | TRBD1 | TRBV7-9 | CASSLLGTEETQYF | TGTGCCAGCAGTCTTCTGGGGACAGAAGAGACCCAGTACTTC
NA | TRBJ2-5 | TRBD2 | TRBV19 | CASSMLRLAGGSPETQYF | TGTGCCAGTAGTATGCTCCGTCTAGCGGGGGGCTCGCCGGAGACCCAGTACTTC
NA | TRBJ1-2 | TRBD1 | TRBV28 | CASSQGAAYGYTF | TGTGCCAGCAGCCAGGGGGCAGCCTATGGCTACACCTTC
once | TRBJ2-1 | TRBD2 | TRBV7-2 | CASSPPGGGEFF | TGTGCCAGCAGCCCCCCCGGCGGGGGGGAGTTCTTC
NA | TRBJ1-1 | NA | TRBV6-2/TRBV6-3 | CASSYSAGLNTEAFF | TGTGCCAGCAGTTACTCGGCCGGACTAAACACTGAAGCTTTCTTT
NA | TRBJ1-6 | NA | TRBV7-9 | CASSSGGSSPLHF | TGTGCCAGCAGCTCTGGGGGGAGTTCACCCCTCCACTTT
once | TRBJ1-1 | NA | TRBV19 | CASSIVDEGAFF | TGTGCCAGTAGTATAGTGGACGAGGGAGCTTTCTTT
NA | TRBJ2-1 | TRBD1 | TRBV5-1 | CASSVSGTGGPLTYNEQFF | TGCGCCAGCAGCGTATCCGGGACAGGGGGCCCCTTAACCTACAATGAGCAGTTCTTC
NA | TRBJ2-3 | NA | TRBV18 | CASSPRTAGDTQYF | TGTGCCAGCTCACCTCGGACTGCGGGGGATACGCAGTATTTT
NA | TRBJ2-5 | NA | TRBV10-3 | CAISGRPMETQYF | TGTGCCATCAGTGGGAGACCAATGGAGACCCAGTACTTC
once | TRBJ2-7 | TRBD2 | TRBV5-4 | CASSQRGSYEQYF | TGTGCCAGCAGCCAGCGGGGTTCGTACGAGCAGTACTTC
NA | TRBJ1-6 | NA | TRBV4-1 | CASSPNRDTYNSPLHF | TGCGCCAGCAGCCCCAACCGGGACACCTATAATTCACCCCTCCACTTT
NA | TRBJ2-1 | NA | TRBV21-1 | CASSTMAVYALAGGYNEQFF | TGTGCCAGCAGCACCATGGCCGTTTATGCGTTAGCGGGGGGCTACAATGAGCAGTTCTTC
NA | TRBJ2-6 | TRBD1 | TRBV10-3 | CAINRGTSSGANVLTF | TGTGCCATCAACAGGGGGACAAGCTCTGGGGCCAACGTCCTGACTTTC
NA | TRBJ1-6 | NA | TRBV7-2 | CASSSHREDSPLHF | TGTGCCAGCAGCTCTCACAGGGAAGATTCACCCCTCCACTTT
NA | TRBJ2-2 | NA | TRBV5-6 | CASTPPGPAGELFF | TGTGCCAGCACCCCACCAGGGCCTGCCGGGGAGCTGTTTTTT
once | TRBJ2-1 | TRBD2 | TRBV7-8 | CASSRGPSGGLNEQFF | TGTGCCAGCAGCCGAGGCCCTAGCGGGGGCCTGAATGAGCAGTTCTTC
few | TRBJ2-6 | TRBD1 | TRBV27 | CASSPGQGSSGANVLTF | TGTGCCAGCAGTCCTGGACAGGGGAGCTCTGGGGCCAACGTCCTGACTTTC
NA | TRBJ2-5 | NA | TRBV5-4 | CASSSRGGEETQYF | TGTGCCAGCAGCTCGAGGGGGGGGGAAGAGACCCAGTACTTC
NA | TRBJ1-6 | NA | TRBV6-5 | CASSNRQLNSPLHF | TGTGCCAGCAGTAACCGACAGCTTAATTCACCCCTCCACTTT
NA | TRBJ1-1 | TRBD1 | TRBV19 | CASDRGRVVSSALNTEAFF | TGTGCCAGCGACAGGGGCAGGGTCGTCTCGTCAGCACTGAACACTGAAGCTTTCTTT
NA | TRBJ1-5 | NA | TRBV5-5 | CASSFQGIRNQPQHF | TGTGCCAGCAGCTTCCAGGGCATAAGGAATCAGCCCCAGCATTTT
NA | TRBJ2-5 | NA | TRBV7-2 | CASSYPSGFQETQYF | TGTGCCAGCAGCTACCCCTCAGGGTTTCAAGAGACCCAGTACTTC
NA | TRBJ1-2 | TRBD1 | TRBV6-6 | CASSYSVDRDPYGYTF | TGTGCCAGCAGTTACAGCGTCGACAGGGACCCCTATGGCTACACCTTC
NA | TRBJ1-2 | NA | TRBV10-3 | CAISESRRDYGYTF | TGTGCCATCAGTGAGTCGAGGAGGGACTATGGCTACACCTTC
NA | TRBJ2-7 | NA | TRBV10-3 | CAISGTSSYEQYF | TGTGCCATCAGTGGGACAAGCTCCTACGAGCAGTACTTC
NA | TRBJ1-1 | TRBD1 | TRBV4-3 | CASSQDERTGNTEAFF | TGCGCCAGCAGCCAAGATGAGAGGACAGGGAACACTGAAGCTTTCTTT
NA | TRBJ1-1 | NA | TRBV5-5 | CASSLLGRNTEAFF | TGTGCCAGCAGCTTGCTGGGGAGGAACACTGAAGCTTTCTTT
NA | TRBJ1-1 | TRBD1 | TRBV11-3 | CASSPATGRGTEAFF | TGTGCCAGCAGCCCGGCGACAGGGCGCGGCACTGAAGCTTTCTTT
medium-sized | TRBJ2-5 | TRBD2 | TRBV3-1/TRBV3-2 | CASSQGRTSGGETQYF | TGTGCCAGCAGCCAGGGCCGGACTAGCGGTGGAGAGACCCAGTACTTC
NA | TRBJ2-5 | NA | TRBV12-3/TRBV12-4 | CASSWGGAGVYF | TGTGCCAGCAGTTGGGGGGGGGCAGGCGTGTACTTC